This T cell receptor (beta chain) is drawn from a study of spatial heterogeneity in lung cancer. In the study overall: Alpha-chain sequences were consistently detected less often than beta-chain sequences.

This CDR3 is 16 amino acids long. Germline V gives CDR1 SGHVS, CDR2 FQNEAQ. The V gene lost 3 bases and the J gene lost 2 bases, with 15 bases spanning the gap. As for time point: sample taken at primary tumor resection. Sequencing was performed on whole RNA extracted from tumor and nontumor lung tissue, or from frozen PBMC, and the material was left unsorted. This clonotype is termed medium-sized. MiXCR, applied by TCRdb to the 5' RACE reads, yields one record per CDR3 protein. This table has over 2,500 distinct CDR3 sequences, approximately 3% appearing once. The clonotype comes from a male donor with early-stage non-small cell lung cancer. The chain is built from TRBV7-8 and TRBJ2-3, with D tentatively TRBD1 or TRBD2 (6 bases each). Sequenced here: normal lung tissue next to the tumor, sampled at surgery. The CDR3 DNA follows: TGTGCCAGCAGCTTGTTGCGGGACACTTCCACAGATACGCAGTATTTT. Its translation: CASSLLRDTSTDTQYF.